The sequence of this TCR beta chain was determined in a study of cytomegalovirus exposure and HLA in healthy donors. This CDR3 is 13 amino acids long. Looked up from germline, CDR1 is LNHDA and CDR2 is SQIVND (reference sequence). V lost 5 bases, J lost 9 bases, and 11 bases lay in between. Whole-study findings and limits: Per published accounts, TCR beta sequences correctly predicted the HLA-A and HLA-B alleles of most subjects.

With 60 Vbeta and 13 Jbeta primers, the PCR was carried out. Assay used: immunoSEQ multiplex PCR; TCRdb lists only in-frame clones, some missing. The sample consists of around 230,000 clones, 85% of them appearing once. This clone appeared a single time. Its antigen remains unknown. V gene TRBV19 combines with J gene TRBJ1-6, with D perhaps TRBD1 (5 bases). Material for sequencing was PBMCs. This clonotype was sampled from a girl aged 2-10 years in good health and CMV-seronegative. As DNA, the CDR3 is TGTGCCAGTAGTCCGACAGTTTTTTCACCCCTCCACTTT. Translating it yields CASSPTVFSPLHF.